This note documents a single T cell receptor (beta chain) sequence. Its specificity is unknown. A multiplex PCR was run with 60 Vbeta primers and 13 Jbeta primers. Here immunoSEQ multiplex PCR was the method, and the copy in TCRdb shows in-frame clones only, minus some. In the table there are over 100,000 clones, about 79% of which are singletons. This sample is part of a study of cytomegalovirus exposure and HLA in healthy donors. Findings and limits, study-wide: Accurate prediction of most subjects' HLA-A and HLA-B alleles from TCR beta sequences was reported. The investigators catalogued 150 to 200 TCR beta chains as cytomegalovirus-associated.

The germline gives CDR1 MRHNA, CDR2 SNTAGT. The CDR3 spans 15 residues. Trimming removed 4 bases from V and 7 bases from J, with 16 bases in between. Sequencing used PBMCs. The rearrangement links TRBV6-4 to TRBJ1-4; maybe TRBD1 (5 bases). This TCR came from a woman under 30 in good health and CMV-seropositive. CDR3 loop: CASSAAEGVPEKLFF. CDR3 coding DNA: TGTGCCAGCAGTGCAGCCGAAGGGGTGCCTGAAAAACTGTTTTTT.